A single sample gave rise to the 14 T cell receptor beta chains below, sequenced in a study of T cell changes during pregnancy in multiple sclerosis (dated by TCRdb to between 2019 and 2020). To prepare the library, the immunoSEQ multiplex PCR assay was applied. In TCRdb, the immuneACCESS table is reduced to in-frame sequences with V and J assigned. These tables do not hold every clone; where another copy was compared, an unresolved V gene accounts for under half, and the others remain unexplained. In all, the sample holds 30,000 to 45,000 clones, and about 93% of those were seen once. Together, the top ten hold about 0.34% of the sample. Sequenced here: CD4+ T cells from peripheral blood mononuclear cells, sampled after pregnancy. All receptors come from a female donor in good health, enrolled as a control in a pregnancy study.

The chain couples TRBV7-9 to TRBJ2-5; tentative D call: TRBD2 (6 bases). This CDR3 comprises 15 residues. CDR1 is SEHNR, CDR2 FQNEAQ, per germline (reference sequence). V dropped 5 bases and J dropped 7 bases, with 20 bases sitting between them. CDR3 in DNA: TGTGCCAGCAGCGATCAGGGAGCGGGTGGGAGGACCCAGTACTTC. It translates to CASSDQGAGGRTQYF.

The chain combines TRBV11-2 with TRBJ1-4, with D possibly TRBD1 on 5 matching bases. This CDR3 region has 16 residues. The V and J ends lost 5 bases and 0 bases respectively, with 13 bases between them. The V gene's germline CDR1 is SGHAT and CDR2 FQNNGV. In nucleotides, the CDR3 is TGTGCCAGCAGCCCAGGGACTTTTCCAACTAATGAAAAACTGTTTTTT. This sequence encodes CASSPGTFPTNEKLFF.

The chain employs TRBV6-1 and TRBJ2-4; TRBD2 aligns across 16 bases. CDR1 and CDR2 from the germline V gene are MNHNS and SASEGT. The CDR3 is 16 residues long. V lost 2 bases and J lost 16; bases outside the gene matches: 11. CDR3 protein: CASSERFGTSGRDGYF. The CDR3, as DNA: TGTGCCAGCAGTGAACGGTTCGGGACTAGCGGGAGGGATGGATACTTC.

The CDR3 here is CASRTGKRPNYGYTF. CDR3 nucleotide sequence: TGTGCCAGTCGAACGGGGAAGCGACCTAACTATGGCTACACCTTC. The V and J genes are TRBV19 and TRBJ1-2; D ambiguous. Germline V gives CDR1 LNHDA, CDR2 SQIVND (reference sequence). V lost 8 bases and J 0 bases, leaving 16 bases between the germline ends. The CDR3 totals 15 residues.

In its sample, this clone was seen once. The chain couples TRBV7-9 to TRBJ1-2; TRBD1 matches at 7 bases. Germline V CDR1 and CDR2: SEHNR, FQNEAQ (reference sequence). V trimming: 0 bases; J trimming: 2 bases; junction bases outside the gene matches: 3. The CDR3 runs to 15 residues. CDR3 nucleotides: TGTGCCAGCAGCTTAGCCACGACAGGGAACTATGGCTACACCTTC. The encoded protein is CASSLATTGNYGYTF.

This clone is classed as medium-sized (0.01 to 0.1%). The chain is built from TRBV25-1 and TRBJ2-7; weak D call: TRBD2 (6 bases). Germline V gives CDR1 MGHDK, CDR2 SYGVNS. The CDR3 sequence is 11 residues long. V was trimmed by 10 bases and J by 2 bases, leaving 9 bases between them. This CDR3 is CATTGAYEQYF. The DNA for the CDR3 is TGTGCCACCACGGGGGCCTACGAGCAGTACTTC.

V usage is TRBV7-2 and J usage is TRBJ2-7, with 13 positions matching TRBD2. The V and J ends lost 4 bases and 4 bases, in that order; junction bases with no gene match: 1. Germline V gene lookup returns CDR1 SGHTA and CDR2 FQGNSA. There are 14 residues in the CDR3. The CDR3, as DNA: TGTGCCAGCAGCTGGACTAGCGGGGGTTACGAGCAGTACTTC. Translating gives CASSWTSGGYEQYF.

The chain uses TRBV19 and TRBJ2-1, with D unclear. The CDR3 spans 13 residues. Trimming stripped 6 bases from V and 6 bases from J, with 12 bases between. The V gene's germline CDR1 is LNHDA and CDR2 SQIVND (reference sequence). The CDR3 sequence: CASRRLAANEQFF. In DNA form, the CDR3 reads TGTGCCAGTAGGAGACTTGCCGCCAATGAGCAGTTCTTC.

The CDR3 protein is CASGAGSGTGYEQYF. Written as DNA, the CDR3 is TGTGCTAGTGGTGCTGGTAGCGGGACGGGGTACGAGCAGTACTTC. The rearrangement uses TRBV12-5 and TRBJ2-7, with 8 bases identical to TRBD2. There are 15 residues in the CDR3. The ends lost 5 bases at V and 4 bases at J; junction bases unmatched: 10. CDR1 LGHNT and CDR2 FRNRAP come from the germline V gene.

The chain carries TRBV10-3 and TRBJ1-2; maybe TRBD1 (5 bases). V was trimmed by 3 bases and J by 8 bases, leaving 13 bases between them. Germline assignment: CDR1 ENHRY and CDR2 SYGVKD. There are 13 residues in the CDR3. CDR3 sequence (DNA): TGTGCCATCAGTGATAAGGGGCTCGAGGGCTACACCTTC. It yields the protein CAISDKGLEGYTF.

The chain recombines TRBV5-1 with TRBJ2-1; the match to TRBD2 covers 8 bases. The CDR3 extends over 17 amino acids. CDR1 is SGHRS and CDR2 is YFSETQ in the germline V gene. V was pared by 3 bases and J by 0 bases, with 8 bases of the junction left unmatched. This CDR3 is CASSYSLAASSYNEQFF. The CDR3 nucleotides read TGCGCCAGCAGCTATTCACTAGCGGCCAGCTCCTACAATGAGCAGTTCTTC.

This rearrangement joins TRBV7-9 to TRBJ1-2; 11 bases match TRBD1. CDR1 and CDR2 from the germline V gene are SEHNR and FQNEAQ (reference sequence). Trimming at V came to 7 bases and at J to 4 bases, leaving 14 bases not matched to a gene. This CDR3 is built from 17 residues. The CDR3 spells CASTQREDRGHGYGYTF. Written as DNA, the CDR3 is TGTGCCAGCACCCAGCGTGAGGACAGGGGGCACGGCTATGGCTACACCTTC.

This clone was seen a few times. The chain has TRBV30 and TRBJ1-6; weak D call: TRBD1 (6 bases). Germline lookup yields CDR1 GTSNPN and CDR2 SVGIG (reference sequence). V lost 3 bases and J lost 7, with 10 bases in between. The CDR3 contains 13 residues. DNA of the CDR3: TGTGCCTGGAGCTCTACAGGGAATTCACCCCTCCACTTT. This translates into CAWSSTGNSPLHF.

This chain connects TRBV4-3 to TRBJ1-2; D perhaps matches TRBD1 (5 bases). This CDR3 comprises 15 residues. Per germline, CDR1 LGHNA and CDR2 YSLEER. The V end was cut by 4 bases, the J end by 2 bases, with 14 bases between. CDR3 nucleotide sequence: TGCGCCAGCAGCCTTTTGACAGCCCCCAACTATGGCTACACCTTC. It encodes CASSLLTAPNYGYTF.